Listed here are 22 T cell receptor beta chains from one sample, sequenced in a study of CD8+ T cells in alopecia areata. As the sequencing template, cDNA was produced by extracting RNA and reverse transcribing it. TCRdb's copy holds only in-frame clones and misses some; the assay was immunoSEQ multiplex PCR. The sample has over 1,500 clones, none seen only once. Sequenced input: lesional skin. The receptors were gathered from a C3H/HeJ mouse with alopecia areata. Strain haplotype (MHC): H2-k.

At least ten counts were recorded for this clone. The germline and genes are mouse ones. The CDR3 goes on 4 residues after the read ends, and that part is filled in from the germline J gene. The rearrangement links TRBV31 to TRBJ1-1; TRBD1 might be the D (5 bases). The V end lost 0 bases, the J end lost 1 base, and 12 bases lay between the germline ends. The CDR3 has 15 residues. Germline-derived CDR1 and CDR2 are GKSSPN and SITVG. The CDR3 region is CAWSLPGKKNTEVFF. The sequenced CDR3 bases are TGTGCCTGGAGTCTACCAGGGAAGAAAAACACA.

This clone was seen at least ten times. This probably arose from a read error, given a far larger clone one base away. Germline and genes: mouse. The read ends 4 residues early relative to the CDR3; the germline J gene fills the gap. Other DNA sequences in this sample translate to the same CDR3. The J gene is TRBJ1-2, the V gene TRBV13-3, with a tentative D call TRBD1 (5 bases). CDR1 is NNHDY, CDR2 SYVADS, per germline. The CDR3 spans 12 residues. The CDR3 here is CASRERGSDYTF. The covered CDR3 bases are TGTGCCAGCAGGGAGAGGGGATCC.

This clone has just a few counts. The gene names here belong to mouse. The CDR3 is cut off 4 residues early in the read; its end comes from the germline J gene. This chain links TRBV13-1 with TRBJ1-1, with D perhaps TRBD1 (6 bases). Germline V gene sequence: CDR1 NSHNY, CDR2 SYGAGN. The CDR3 is 12 residues long. CDR3 DNA, as far as it was read: TGTGCCAGCAGCGGCAGGGGCCCA. Its protein is CASSGRGP. The CDR3 in full is CASSGRGPEVFF.

A note on this clone: The genes are named according to mouse. The CDR3 sequence: CASSWGIGGGEVFF. CDR3 DNA, as far as it was read: TGTGCCAGCAGTTGGGGGATAGGGGGCGGA. The chain recombines TRBV14 with TRBJ1-1, with 7 bases lining up with TRBD1. The read falls 4 residues short of the CDR3 end, and the missing part is taken from the germline J gene. This CDR3 is built from 14 residues. Germline V gene data show CDR1 as SGHDT and CDR2 as FRDEAV.

This clone was detected ten times or more. The protein given in TCRdb and the translation of the DNA differ at residue 12, and the sequence presented here derives from the DNA. Mouse names are used for the genes. CDR3 DNA (partial): TGTGCCAGCAGCTACGGGACAGCTTCTGGAAATACG. Its translation: CASSYGTASGNT. The complete CDR3 sequence is CASSYGTASGNTLYF. The rearrangement uses TRBV13-3 and TRBJ1-3, with 7 bases matching TRBD1. Coverage ceases 3 residues before the CDR3 finishes, and the germline J gene fills in the end. CDR3 length: 15 residues. Trimming took 5 bases from V and 0 from J; bases not matched to a gene: 5. Germline V lookup: CDR1 NNHDY, CDR2 SYVADS.

Points on this clone: Gene names follow the mouse nomenclature. The sequenced fragment ends 4 residues before the CDR3 boundary, so the rest is inferred from the germline J gene. The chain recombines TRBV13-3 with TRBJ2-1, with a tentative D call TRBD1 (5 bases). This CDR3 is built from 12 residues. Germline CDR1 and CDR2: NNHDY and SYVADS. V gave up 6 bases and J gave up 5 bases, with 9 bases separating them. CDR3 sequence reads: CASTGRDAEQFF. The CDR3 DNA, read in part, is TGTGCCAGCACAGGGAGGGATGCT.

This clone has ten or more counts. Gene names refer to mouse genes. The read stops 4 residues short of the end of the CDR3; the missing end is completed from the germline J gene. The J gene is TRBJ2-4, the V gene TRBV13-1; 10 bases are a match to TRBD2. CDR3 length: 14 amino acids. J lost 3 bases, V lost 2 bases, and 0 bases had no gene match. Germline assignment: CDR1 NSHNY and CDR2 SYGAGN. This CDR3 reads CASSDWGGQNTLYF. Incomplete CDR3 DNA: TGTGCCAGCAGTGACTGGGGGGGCCAAAAC.

This clone was seen at least ten times. Mouse names are used for the genes. This CDR3 reads CASSPGTGDEQYF. The covered CDR3 bases are TGTGCCAGCAGTCCCGGGACAGGGGAT. This chain connects TRBV13-3 to TRBJ2-7; 10 bases are shared with TRBD1. The CDR3 goes on 4 residues after the read ends, and that part is filled in from the germline J gene. CDR3 length: 13 residues. Germline CDR1 and CDR2: NNHDY and SYVADS.

Notes on this clone: The gene symbols are mouse symbols. CDR3 bases read: TGTGCCAGCAGTATGAGGGGGAGCTCCTAT. Protein: CASSMRGSSY. The complete CDR3 protein is CASSMRGSSYEQYF. The chain couples TRBV19 to TRBJ2-7, with a weak D call TRBD1 (6 bases). The CDR3 end lies 4 residues beyond the end of the read and is filled in from the germline J gene. Germline V CDR1 and CDR2: FNHDT, SITEND (reference sequence). The CDR3 covers 14 residues. Trimming cost V 2 bases and J 0 bases, with 9 bases left between them.

Ten or more counts support this clone. These gene names are mouse names. The CDR3 extends 4 residues past the end of the read, so its final part is completed from the germline J gene. This chain links TRBV13-2 with TRBJ1-2; 8 bases map to TRBD1. V lost 0 bases to trimming and J lost 1 base; unmatched junction nucleotides: 2. Germline lookup yields CDR1 NNHNN and CDR2 SYGAGS (reference sequence). CDR3 length: 15 residues. The part of the CDR3 DNA that was read is TGTGCCAGCGGTGATGCAGACAGGGGAAACTCC. Translation gives CASGDADRGNS. The CDR3 as a whole reads CASGDADRGNSDYTF.

This clone was found many times. Mouse gene names apply. CDR3 region: CASGETASEVFF. Incomplete CDR3 DNA: TGTGCCAGCGGTGAGACAGCCTCA. J is TRBJ1-1 and V is TRBV13-2, with D perhaps matching TRBD1 (5 bases). Read data end 4 residues before the CDR3 end; the end is taken from the germline J gene. The germline V gene encodes CDR1 NNHNN and CDR2 SYGAGS (reference sequence). The CDR3 sequence is 12 residues long.

On this clone itself: Mouse names are used for the genes. Read coverage stops 4 residues before the CDR3 terminus; the germline J gene supplies the remainder. The rearrangement uses TRBV4 and TRBJ2-7, with 9 bases fitting TRBD2. The V segment lost 5 bases and the J segment 0 bases; nucleotides outside the gene matches: 5. Germline lookup yields CDR1 LGHDT and CDR2 YNNKQL (reference sequence). CDR3 length: 15 amino acids. CDR3 residues: CASSPGLGSSYEQYF. The CDR3 bases that were read are TGTGCCAGCAGCCCCGGACTGGGGAGCTCCTAT.

This clone was seen more than once but under ten times. One junction end disagrees with the germline gene, perhaps due to a read error. Gene names and germline refer to mouse. Read data end 4 residues before the CDR3 end; the end is taken from the germline J gene. V and J are TRBV13-1 and TRBJ2-2; D is perhaps TRBD1 (5 bases). Germline V gives CDR1 NSHNY, CDR2 SYGAGN. The CDR3 extends over 14 amino acids. Partial CDR3 DNA: TGTGCCAGCGGTGAGACAGCAAACACCGGG. The encoded protein is CASGETANTG. The entire CDR3 is CASGETANTGQLYF.

This clone was found many times. Genes here carry mouse names. The read is 4 residues too short to cover the CDR3 end, so that end is filled in from the germline J gene. The rearrangement links TRBV5 to TRBJ2-1; TRBD1 agrees at 7 bases. Unmatched junction bases numbered 5, after V lost 0 bases and J lost 3 bases. This CDR3 spans 16 amino acids. Per the germline V gene, CDR1 is LGHNA and CDR2 is YNLKQL (reference sequence). Partial CDR3 DNA: TGTGCCAGCAGCCAAGATCCGGGACAGACCTATGCT. This translates into CASSQDPGQTYA. The full CDR3 is CASSQDPGQTYAEQFF.

Notes on this clone: Mouse gene names and germline throughout. The CDR3 bases that were read are TGTGCCAGCAGTACCCGGACTGGGGGGGGCTAT. Residues: CASSTRTGGGY. The whole CDR3 region reads CASSTRTGGGYEQYF. V usage is TRBV14 and J usage is TRBJ2-7; TRBD2 agrees at 12 bases. With the read ending 4 residues before the CDR3 end, the germline J gene is used to fill in that end. CDR1 is SGHDT, CDR2 FRDEAV, per germline. This CDR3 spans 15 amino acids. J lost 3 bases, V lost 4 bases, and 5 bases had no gene match.

This clone was seen at least ten times. The genes are named according to mouse. The read is 4 residues too short to cover the CDR3 end, so that end is filled in from the germline J gene. This chain joins TRBV13-3 and TRBJ2-3; TRBD2 matches at 12 bases. Germline CDR1 and CDR2: NNHDY and SYVADS. The CDR3 is made up of 17 amino acids. Losses at the gene ends were 4 bases for V and 0 bases for J; bases not matched to a gene: 6. The CDR3 protein is CASSHRDWGASAETLYF. The sequenced part of the CDR3 DNA is TGTGCCAGCAGTCATCGGGACTGGGGGGCTAGTGCAGAA.

This clone was counted ten times or more. Mouse names are used for the genes. The DNA ends 4 residues before the CDR3 does, and the rest of the CDR3 is filled in from the germline J gene. This chain connects TRBV16 to TRBJ2-5, with TRBD2 identical over 14 bases. The CDR3 runs 16 residues. Germline CDR1 reads SGHSA; CDR2 reads FRNQAP. The sequenced part of the CDR3 DNA is TGTGCAAGCAGCCTACGGGACTGGGGGGGCGTAGAC. Translating gives CASSLRDWGGVD. The entire CDR3 is CASSLRDWGGVDTQYF.

For this clone: The translated DNA and TCRdb's protein are not identical at residue 15; the protein here was translated from the DNA. The genes are named according to mouse. The CDR3 extends 3 residues past the end of the read, so its final part is completed from the germline J gene. V usage is TRBV13-1 and J usage is TRBJ1-6; 10 bases agree with TRBD1. TRBJ1-6 is annotated as an ORF whose role is uncertain. Germline CDR1 reads NSHNY; CDR2 reads SYGAGN. The V segment lost 7 bases and the J segment 0 bases; nucleotides outside the gene matches: 10. The CDR3 has 18 amino acids. CDR3 in amino acids: CASGASDRGNSYNSPLYF. The CDR3 bases that were read are TGTGCCAGCGGGGCTTCGGACAGGGGGAATTCCTATAATTCGCCC.

This clone was observed at least ten times. Gene and germline names: mouse. The identical CDR3 is also encoded by other nucleotide sequences in the sample. The CDR3 loop reads CASSPTGGQDTQYF. The sequenced part of the CDR3 DNA is TGTGCCAGCAGTCCTACTGGTGGCCAAGAC. V and J are TRBV14 and TRBJ2-5, with D perhaps matching TRBD2 (5 bases). The read terminates 4 residues ahead of where the CDR3 ends, so the germline J gene completes it. CDR1 is SGHDT, CDR2 FRDEAV, per germline. The CDR3 loop spans 14 amino acids. V lost 4 bases to trimming and J lost 2 bases, with 11 bases between them.

In its sample, this clone was seen many times. Gene names follow the mouse nomenclature. The missing CDR3 end, 4 residues past where the read stops, is filled in from the germline J gene. The chain carries TRBV3 and TRBJ1-2, with 8 nucleotides matching TRBD1. This CDR3 has 12 amino acids. Germline loops: CDR1 SNHLY, CDR2 FYNGKV (reference sequence). The J segment lost 3 bases and the V segment lost 6 bases, leaving 0 bases of the junction unmatched. The CDR3 protein is CASRTGDSDYTF. Partial CDR3 DNA: TGTGCCAGCAGGACAGGGGACTCC.

This clone was recorded many times. These gene names are mouse names. With the read ending 4 residues before the CDR3 end, the germline J gene is used to fill in that end. The rearrangement links TRBV19 to TRBJ2-7; 9 positions agree with TRBD1. Germline-derived CDR1 and CDR2 are FNHDT and SITEND (reference sequence). V shed 5 bases, J shed 0 bases, and the junction held 3 bases outside the gene matches. The CDR3 is 14 residues long. The sequenced part of the CDR3 DNA is TGTGCCAGCAGGGGACAGGGAAGCTCCTAT. Its translation: CASRGQGSSY. The full CDR3 reads CASRGQGSSYEQYF.

This clone was recorded many times. The genes are named according to mouse. Partial CDR3 DNA: TGTGCCAGCGGTGGAGGGACTGCCTCCTAT. Amino acids: CASGGGTASY. The CDR3 in full is CASGGGTASYEQYF. This chain uses TRBV13-2 with TRBJ2-7; 7 positions agree with TRBD2. The sequence runs out 4 residues before the end of the CDR3; the remainder is reconstructed from the germline J gene. The CDR3 is 14 amino acids. Germline CDR1 NNHNN, CDR2 SYGAGS (reference sequence). V trimming: 3 bases; J trimming: 0 bases; junction bases outside the gene matches: 3.